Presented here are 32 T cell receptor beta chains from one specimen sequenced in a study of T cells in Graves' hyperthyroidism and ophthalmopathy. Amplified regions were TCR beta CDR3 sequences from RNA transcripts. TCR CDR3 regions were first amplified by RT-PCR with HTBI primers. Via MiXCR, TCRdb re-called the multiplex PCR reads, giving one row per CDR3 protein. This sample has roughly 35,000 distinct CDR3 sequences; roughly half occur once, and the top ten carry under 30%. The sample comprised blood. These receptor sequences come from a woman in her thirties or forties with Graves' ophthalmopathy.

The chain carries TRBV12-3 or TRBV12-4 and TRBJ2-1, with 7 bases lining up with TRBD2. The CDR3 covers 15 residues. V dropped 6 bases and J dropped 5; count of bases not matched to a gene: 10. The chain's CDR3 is CASRRTAGVHNEQFF. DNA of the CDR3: TGTGCCAGCAGACGGACTGCGGGGGTACACAATGAGCAGTTCTTC.

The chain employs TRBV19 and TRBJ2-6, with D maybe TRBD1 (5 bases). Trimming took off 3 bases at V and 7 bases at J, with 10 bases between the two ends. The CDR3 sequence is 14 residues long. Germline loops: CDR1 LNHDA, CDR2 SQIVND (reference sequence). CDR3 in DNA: TGTGCCAGTAGTATGGGGCACAGAGCCAACGTCCTGACTTTC. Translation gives CASSMGHRANVLTF. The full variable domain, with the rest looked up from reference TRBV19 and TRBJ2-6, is DGGITQSPKYLFRKEGQNVTLSCEQNLNHDAMYWYRQDPGQGLRLIYYSQIVNDFQKGDIAEGYSVSREKKESFPLTVTSAQKNPTAFYLCASSMGHRANVLTFGAGSRLTVL.

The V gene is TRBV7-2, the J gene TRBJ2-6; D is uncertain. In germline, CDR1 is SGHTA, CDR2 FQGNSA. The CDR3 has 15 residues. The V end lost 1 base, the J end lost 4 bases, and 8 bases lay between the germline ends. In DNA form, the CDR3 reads TGTGCCAGCAGCTTAGAGGGCAGGGGGGCCAACGTCCTGACTTTC. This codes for CASSLEGRGANVLTF.

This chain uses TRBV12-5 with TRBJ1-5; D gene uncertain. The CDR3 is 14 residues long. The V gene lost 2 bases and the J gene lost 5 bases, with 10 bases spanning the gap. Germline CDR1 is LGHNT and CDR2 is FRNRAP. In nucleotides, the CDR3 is TGTGCTAGTGGTTTGCCACGGGTGTATCAGCCCCAGCATTTT. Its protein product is CASGLPRVYQPQHF.

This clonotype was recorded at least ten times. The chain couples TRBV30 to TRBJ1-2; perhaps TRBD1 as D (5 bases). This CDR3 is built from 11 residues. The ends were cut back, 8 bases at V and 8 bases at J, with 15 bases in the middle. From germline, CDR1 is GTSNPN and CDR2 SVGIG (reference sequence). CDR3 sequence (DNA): TGTGCCGGGGACCTATTGGGAGGCTACACCTTC. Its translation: CAGDLLGGYTF. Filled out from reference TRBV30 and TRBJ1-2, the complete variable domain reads SQTIHQWPATLVQPVGSPLSLECTVEGTSNPNLYWYRQAAGRGLQLLFYSVGIGQISSEVPQNLSASRPQDRQFILSSKKLLLSDSGFYLCAGDLLGGYTFGSGTRLTVV.

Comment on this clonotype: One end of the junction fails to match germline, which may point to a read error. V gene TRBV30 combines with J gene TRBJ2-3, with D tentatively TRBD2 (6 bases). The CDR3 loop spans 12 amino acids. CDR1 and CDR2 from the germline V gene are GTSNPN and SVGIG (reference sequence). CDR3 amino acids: CAWREGSDTQNF. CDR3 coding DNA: TGTGCCTGGAGGGAGGGGTCAGATACGCAGAATTTT.

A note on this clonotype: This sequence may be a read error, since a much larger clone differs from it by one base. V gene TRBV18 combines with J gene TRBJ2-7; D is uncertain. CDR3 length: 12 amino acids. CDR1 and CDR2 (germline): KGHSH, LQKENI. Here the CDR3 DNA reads TGTGTCAGCTCACCTGTGAACTACGAGCAGTACTTC. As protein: CVSSPVNYEQYF.

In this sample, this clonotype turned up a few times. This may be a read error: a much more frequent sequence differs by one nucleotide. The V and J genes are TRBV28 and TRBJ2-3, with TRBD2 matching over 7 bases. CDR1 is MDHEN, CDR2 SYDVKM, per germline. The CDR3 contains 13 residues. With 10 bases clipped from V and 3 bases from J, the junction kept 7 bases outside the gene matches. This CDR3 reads CATSGILTDTQYF. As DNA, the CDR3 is TGTGCCACCAGCGGGATATTAACAGATACGCAGTATTTT.

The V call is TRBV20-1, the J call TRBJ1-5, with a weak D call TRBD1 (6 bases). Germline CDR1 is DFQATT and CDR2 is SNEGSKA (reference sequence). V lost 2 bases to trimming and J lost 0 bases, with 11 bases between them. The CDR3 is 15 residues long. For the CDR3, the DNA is TGCAGTGCTAGACAGGACAGCTATAGCAATCAGCCCCAGCATTTT. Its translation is CSARQDSYSNQPQHF.

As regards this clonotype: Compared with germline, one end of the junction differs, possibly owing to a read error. This CDR3 reads CASSQDQGARTQHF. CDR3 DNA: TGTGCCAGCAGCCAAGACCAGGGGGCGAGGACCCAGCACTTC. The chain joins TRBV7-3 to TRBJ2-5, with 8 bases matching TRBD1. The CDR3 extends over 14 amino acids. CDR1 and CDR2 from the germline V gene are SGHTA and FQGTGA.

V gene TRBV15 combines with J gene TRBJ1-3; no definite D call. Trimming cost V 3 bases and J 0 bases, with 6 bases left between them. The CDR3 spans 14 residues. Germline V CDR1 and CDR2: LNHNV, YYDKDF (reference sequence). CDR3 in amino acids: CATSRDFSGNTIYF. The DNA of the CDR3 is TGTGCCACCAGCAGGGACTTCTCTGGAAACACCATATATTTT.

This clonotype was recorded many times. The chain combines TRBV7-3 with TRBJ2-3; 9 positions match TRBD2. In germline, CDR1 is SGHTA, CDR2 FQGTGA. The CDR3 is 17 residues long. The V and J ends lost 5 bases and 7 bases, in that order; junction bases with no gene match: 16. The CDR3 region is CASSPSALSGSIYTQYF. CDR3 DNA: TGTGCCAGCAGCCCTAGTGCCCTTAGCGGGAGTATATATACGCAGTATTTT.

The CDR3 DNA sequence: TGTGCCAGCAGCTTAGTCAGGGGATGGAATGAAAAACTGTTTTTT. It translates to CASSLVRGWNEKLFF. V is TRBV2 and J is TRBJ1-4; D might be TRBD1 (6 bases). The V end was cut by 6 bases, the J end by 5 bases, with 16 bases between. There are 15 residues in the CDR3. Germline CDR1 reads SNHLY; CDR2 reads FYNNEI. The full variable domain, with the rest looked up from reference TRBV2 and TRBJ1-4, is EPEVTQTPSHQVTQMGQEVILRCVPISNHLYFYWYRQILGQKVEFLVSFYNNEISEKSEIFDDQFSVERPDGSNFTLKIRSTKLEDSAMYFCASSLVRGWNEKLFFGSGTQLSVL.

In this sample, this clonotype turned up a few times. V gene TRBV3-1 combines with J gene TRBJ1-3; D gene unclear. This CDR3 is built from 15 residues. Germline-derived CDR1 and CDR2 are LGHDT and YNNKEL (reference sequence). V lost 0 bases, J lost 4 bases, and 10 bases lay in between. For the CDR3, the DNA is TGTGCCAGCAGCCAAGATCTATCCCAGGGAAACACCATATATTTT. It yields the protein CASSQDLSQGNTIYF.

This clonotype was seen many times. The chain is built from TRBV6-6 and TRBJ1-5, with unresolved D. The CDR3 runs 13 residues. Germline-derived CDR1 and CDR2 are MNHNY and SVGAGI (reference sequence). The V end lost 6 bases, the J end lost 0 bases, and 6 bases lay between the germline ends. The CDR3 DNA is TGTGCCAGCAGCCAGAGTAGCAATCAGCCCCAGCATTTT. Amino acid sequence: CASSQSSNQPQHF.

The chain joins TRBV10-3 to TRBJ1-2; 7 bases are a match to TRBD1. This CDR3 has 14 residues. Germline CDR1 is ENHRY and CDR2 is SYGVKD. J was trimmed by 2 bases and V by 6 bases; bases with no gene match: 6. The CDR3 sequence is CAIREGQKNYGYTF. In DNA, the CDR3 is TGTGCCATCAGAGAGGGACAGAAAAACTATGGCTACACCTTC.

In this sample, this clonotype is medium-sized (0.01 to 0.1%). This chain's CDR3 is CASSEYLHEQYF. In DNA form, the CDR3 reads TGCGCCAGCAGTGAGTACTTACACGAGCAGTACTTC. The chain has TRBV10-2 and TRBJ2-7; no firm D call. The germline gives CDR1 WSHSY, CDR2 SAAADI. The CDR3 totals 12 residues. V gave up 1 base and J gave up 5 bases, with 6 bases separating them.

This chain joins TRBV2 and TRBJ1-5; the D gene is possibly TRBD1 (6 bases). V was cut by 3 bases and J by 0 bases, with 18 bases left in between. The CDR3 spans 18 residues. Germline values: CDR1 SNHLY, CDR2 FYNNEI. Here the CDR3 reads CASSELDGGRLSNQPQHF. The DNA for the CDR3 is TGTGCCAGCAGTGAGTTGGATGGGGGGCGACTTAGCAATCAGCCCCAGCATTTT. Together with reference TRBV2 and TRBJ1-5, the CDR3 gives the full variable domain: EPEVTQTPSHQVTQMGQEVILRCVPISNHLYFYWYRQILGQKVEFLVSFYNNEISEKSEIFDDQFSVERPDGSNFTLKIRSTKLEDSAMYFCASSELDGGRLSNQPQHFGDGTRLSIL.

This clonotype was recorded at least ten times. The CDR3 sequence is CASSHLKGLYNEQFF. The CDR3 DNA is TGTGCCAGCAGTCACCTCAAGGGACTCTACAATGAGCAGTTCTTC. The gene calls are TRBV6-5 and TRBJ2-1; TRBD2 is a possible D gene (6 bases). This CDR3 has 15 residues. Germline assignment: CDR1 MNHEY and CDR2 SVGAGI. V was cut by 5 bases and J by 3 bases, with 14 bases left in between.

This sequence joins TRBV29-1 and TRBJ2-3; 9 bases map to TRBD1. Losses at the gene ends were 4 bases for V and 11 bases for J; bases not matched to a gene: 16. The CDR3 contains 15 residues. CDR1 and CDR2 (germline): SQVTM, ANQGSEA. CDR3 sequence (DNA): TGCAGCGTTGTTTCTGGACGGGACAGGGTCAATGAGCAGTATTTT. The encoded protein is CSVVSGRDRVNEQYF.

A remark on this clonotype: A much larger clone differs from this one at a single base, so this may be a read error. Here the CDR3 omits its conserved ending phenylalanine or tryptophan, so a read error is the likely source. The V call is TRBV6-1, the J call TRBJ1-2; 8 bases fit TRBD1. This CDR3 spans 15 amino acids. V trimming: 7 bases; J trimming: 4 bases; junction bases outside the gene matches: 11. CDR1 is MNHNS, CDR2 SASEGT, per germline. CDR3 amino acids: CASTETGAQAYGYTL. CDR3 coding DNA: TGTGCCAGCACTGAGACAGGGGCGCAGGCCTATGGCTACACCCTC.

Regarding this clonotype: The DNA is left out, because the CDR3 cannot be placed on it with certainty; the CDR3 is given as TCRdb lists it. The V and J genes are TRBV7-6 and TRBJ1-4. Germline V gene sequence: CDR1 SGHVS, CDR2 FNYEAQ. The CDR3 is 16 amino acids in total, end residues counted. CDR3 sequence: CASSLGETQYFDKLFF.

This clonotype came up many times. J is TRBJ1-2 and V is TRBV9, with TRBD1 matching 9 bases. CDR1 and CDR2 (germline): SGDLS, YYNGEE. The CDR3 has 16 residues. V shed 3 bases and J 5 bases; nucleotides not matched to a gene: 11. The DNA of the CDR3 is TGTGCCAGCAGCGCAGAGGGGACAGGGCAGGGATATGGCTACACCTTC. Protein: CASSAEGTGQGYGYTF.

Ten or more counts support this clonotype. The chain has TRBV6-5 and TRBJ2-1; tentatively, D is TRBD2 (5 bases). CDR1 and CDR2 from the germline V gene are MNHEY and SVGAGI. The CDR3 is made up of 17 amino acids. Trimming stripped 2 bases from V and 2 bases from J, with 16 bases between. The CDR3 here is CASSYDTWTATYNEQFF. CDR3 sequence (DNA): TGTGCCAGCAGTTACGACACTTGGACTGCCACCTACAATGAGCAGTTCTTC.

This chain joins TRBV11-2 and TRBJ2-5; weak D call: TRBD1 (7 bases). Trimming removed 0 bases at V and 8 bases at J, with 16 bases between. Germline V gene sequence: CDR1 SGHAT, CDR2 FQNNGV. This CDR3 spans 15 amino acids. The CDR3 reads CASSLEGGQGLTQYF. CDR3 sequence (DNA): TGTGCCAGCAGCTTAGAAGGGGGCCAGGGACTCACCCAGTACTTC.

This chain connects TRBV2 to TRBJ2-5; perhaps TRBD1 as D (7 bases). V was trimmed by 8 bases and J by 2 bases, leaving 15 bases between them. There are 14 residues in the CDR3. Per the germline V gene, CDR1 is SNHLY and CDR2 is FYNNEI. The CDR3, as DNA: TGTGCCAGCCTGACAGGGAGCGGGCAAGAGACCCAGTACTTC. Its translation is CASLTGSGQETQYF.

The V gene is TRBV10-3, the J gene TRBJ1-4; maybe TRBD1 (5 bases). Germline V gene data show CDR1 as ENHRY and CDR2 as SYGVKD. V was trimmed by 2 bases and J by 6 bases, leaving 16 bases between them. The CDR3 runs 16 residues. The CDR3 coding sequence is TGTGCCATCAGTGAGGGGGGTCGGATGGAGGATGAAAAACTGTTTTTT. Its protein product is CAISEGGRMEDEKLFF.

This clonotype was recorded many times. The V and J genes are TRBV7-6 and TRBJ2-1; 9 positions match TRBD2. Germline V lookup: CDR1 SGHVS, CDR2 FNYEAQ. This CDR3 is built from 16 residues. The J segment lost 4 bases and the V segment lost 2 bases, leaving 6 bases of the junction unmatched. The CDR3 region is CASSLRLAVKYNEQFF. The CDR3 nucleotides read TGTGCCAGCAGCTTAAGACTAGCGGTCAAATACAATGAGCAGTTCTTC.

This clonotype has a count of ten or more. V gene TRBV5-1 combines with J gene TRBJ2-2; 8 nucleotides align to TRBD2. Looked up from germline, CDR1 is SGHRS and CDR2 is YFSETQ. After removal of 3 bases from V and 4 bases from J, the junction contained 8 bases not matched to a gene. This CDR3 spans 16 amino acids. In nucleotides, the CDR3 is TGCGCCAGCAGCTCCTCGGCCCGGGGGGGCACCGGGGAGCTGTTTTTT. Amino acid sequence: CASSSSARGGTGELFF.

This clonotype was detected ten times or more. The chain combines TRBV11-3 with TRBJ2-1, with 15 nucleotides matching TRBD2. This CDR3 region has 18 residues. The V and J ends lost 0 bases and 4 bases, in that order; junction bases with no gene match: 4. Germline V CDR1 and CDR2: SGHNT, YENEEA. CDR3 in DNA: TGTGCCAGCAGCTTAGACCTCGGACTAGCGGGAGGGTACAATGAGCAGTTCTTC. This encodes CASSLDLGLAGGYNEQFF.

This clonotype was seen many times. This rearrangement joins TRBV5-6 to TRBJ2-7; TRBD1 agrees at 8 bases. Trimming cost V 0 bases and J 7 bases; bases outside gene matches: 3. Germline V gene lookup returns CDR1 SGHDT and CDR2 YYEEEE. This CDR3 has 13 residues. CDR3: CASSLGTGGEQYF. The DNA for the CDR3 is TGTGCCAGCAGCTTGGGTACAGGGGGTGAGCAGTACTTC. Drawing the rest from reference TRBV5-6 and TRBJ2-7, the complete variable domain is DAGVTQSPTHLIKTRGQQVTLRCSPKSGHDTVSWYQQALGQGPQFIFQYYEEEERQRGNFPDRFSGHQFPNYSSELNVNALLLGDSALYLCASSLGTGGEQYFGPGTRLTVT.

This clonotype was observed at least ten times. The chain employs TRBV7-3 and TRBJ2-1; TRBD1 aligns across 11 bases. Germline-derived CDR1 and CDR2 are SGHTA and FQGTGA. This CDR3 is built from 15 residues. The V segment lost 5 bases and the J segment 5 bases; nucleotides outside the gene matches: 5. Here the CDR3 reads CASSLGQGANNEQFF. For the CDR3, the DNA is TGTGCCAGCAGCCTCGGACAGGGGGCGAACAATGAGCAGTTCTTC.